Given below is one T cell receptor beta chain in context. What it recognizes is unknown. Naive CD8+ T cells showed a CD45RO-CCR7+CD27+CD95- phenotype. It was by 5' RACE with UMI labels that the TRB cDNA libraries were prepared. TCRdb re-called the 5' RACE reads and catalogs CDR3 proteins one per entry, DNA excluded. Seen in this sample are 55,000 to 70,000 distinct CDR3 sequences; the ten most common clones hold approximately 0.5%. The record originates from a study of CXCR3-negative and CXCR3-positive naive CD8 T cells. Findings and limits, study-wide: Cryopreservation partially lowered CXCR3 expression, so most assays used fresh PBMCs. Relative to memory CD8+ cells, whose diversity was much lower, both naive subsets had comparably high diversity. Researchers reported similar TRBV-TRBJ usage in naive CXCR3-negative and CXCR3-positive cells, though memory differed. TRB CDR3s were more hydrophobic in CXCR3-positive than in CXCR3-negative naive cells.

Germline V gives CDR1 DFQATT, CDR2 SNEGSKA (reference sequence). The CDR3 is made up of 14 amino acids. The sequenced sample was naive CXCR3+ CD8+ T cells from blood. The subset is: CD45RO-CCR7+CD27+CD95- naive CD8+ T cells expressing CXCR3 (TNR3+). The TCR comes from a human donor in good health. Some clones in this sample may be carry-over from other donors' samples. This chain uses TRBV20-1 with TRBJ2-7. CDR3 amino acids: CSARTWTDDYEQYF.